This paragraph reports one TCR beta chain. The antigen it recognizes is unknown. Base qualities are not provided; no much larger clone lies one nucleotide away. TCR beta CDR3 regions were sequenced from DNA using the immunoSEQ Assay. The authors' pipeline ran thus. To compute T cell density, TCR beta template counts were normalized to usable DNA, which was estimated by amplifying housekeeping genes. Using the preseqR package, richness was estimated by extrapolating to 120,000 templates for tissue samples and 400,000 templates for PBMC samples. Clonality was taken to be one minus Pielou's evenness. To identify tissue-enriched TCRs, differential abundance testing was run on productive amino-acid clonotypes with a minimum total count of 5 and an alpha of 0.1. Repertoire overlap between compartments was quantified with the Jaccard Index and Morisita Overlap Index. GLIPH clustered TCR beta CDR3s with public tetramer-defined viral CDR3s; viral motifs required at least three viral sequences plus V-gene enrichment. TCRdb obtained this table from immuneACCESS and retained in-frame rearrangements with V and J assigned. These tables miss some clones; where compared with another copy, unresolved V genes account for less than half of the shortfall, and the remainder is unexplained. The DNA was the basis for D and trimming; V, J and clone size are from that table. This sample has some 1,500 clones in its table, and about a fifth of those were observed once. The ten most abundant clones make up 10% to 15% of the sample.

Two independent pathologists confirmed that the uninvolved adjacent lung, which was taken at least 2 cm from the tumor margin, was free of atypia. At diagnosis, peripheral blood, uninvolved tumor-adjacent lung and tumor were collected and stored as a combination of fresh-frozen and FFPE material. These data originate in a study of T cells in localized non-small cell lung cancer (dated by TCRdb to between 2020 and 2021). Describing the broader study: The study analyzed T cell repertoires of 236 early-stage NSCLC patients, comparing tumors and uninvolved tumor-adjacent lungs. The cohort was made up of 200 to 250 treatment-naive NSCLC patients whose localized lung tumors had been resected. A mean age of roughly 64 years was recorded for the NSCLC patients, of whom around 140 were male and over 100 were female. General study outcomes and caveats: Uninvolved tumor-adjacent lung showed the highest T cell clonality, higher than tumor, which suggests more focused antigenic responses in the adjacent lung. Longer overall survival was associated with higher blood T cell density, whereas shorter survival was associated with higher adjacent-lung clonality. Because the study design was exploratory, TCR variables were selected using unadjusted p-values without false-discovery rate correction. A median of 57 of the top 100 tumor clones turned up in the paired uninvolved adjacent lung, and fewer than 35 of those clones also ranked among the top 100 of that same adjacent lung. Because multi-region sequencing of the tumors was not done, intratumor heterogeneity could not be ruled out.

This specimen consisted of normal lung tissue next to the tumor, obtained before any cancer treatment. The sequence came from a man between 40 and 75 years old with stage II lung adenocarcinoma.

DNA sequence: TGTGCCACCAATAGCGGGGGGGACAATGAGCAGTTCTTC. This codes for CATNSGGDNEQFF. This sequence uses TRBV19 and TRBJ2-1, and 11 junctional nucleotides match TRBD2. Germline trimming amounts to 10 bases on V and 5 bases on J, with 4 as the count of junction bases outside the gene matches. Counted from cysteine to phenylalanine, this CDR3 has 13 amino acids. Of the read, only the CDR3 DNA is kept; its 39 bases are in frame from base 1. The germline V gene (reference sequence) gives CDR1 as LNHDA and CDR2 as SQIVND.